This TCR beta chain emerged from a study of cytomegalovirus exposure and HLA in healthy donors. Findings of the study overall: According to the study, around 160 TCR beta chains were cytomegalovirus-associated. Through in vitro validation, three CMV-associated chains were shown to be specific for CMV antigens.

This clone was seen more than once but under ten times. Its cognate antigen is unknown. 60 Vbeta and 13 Jbeta primers were used in PCR. The protocol was immunoSEQ multiplex PCR, while the TCRdb copy is restricted to in-frame clones and leaves out a portion. The table has some 120,000 clones, around 72% seen once. The sequence was collected from a woman aged 45-59 years in good health and CMV-seropositive. The sequenced material came from PBMCs.

The CDR3 sequence is CATSRDASQAGELFF. CDR3 coding DNA: TGTGCCACCAGCAGAGATGCCTCCCAGGCCGGGGAGCTGTTTTTT. The chain uses TRBV15 and TRBJ2-2, with D unresolved. The V end was cut by 0 bases, the J end by 6 bases, with 11 bases between. Germline values: CDR1 LNHNV, CDR2 YYDKDF (reference sequence). The CDR3 length is 15 residues.